This T cell receptor (beta chain) was captured by sequencing in a study of PD-1 blockade in classical Hodgkin lymphoma. Findings and caveats of the study: Patients excluded were those beginning nivolumab under 1 year after ASCT.

Relapses following autologous stem cell transplantation were seen in all patients, with brentuximab vedotin exposure varying. This table comes from immunoSEQ multiplex PCR, and its TCRdb copy is limited to in-frame clones, with some not included. The top ten hold roughly 15% of the sample, which has around 99,000 clones, roughly four fifths seen once. Per the germline V gene, CDR1 is MNHEY and CDR2 is SMNVEV (reference sequence). CDR3 length equals 12 residues. The V end lost 2 bases, the J end lost 4 bases, and 3 bases lay between the germline ends. As for this clone: Its antigen is unidentified.

This TCR came from a human donor with classical Hodgkin lymphoma. The chain carries TRBV27 and TRBJ1-5, with unresolved D. The sequenced sample was peripheral blood mononuclear cells (PBMCs), obtained before the second cycle of nivolumab. In DNA form, the CDR3 reads TGTGCCAGCAGTTTAGGAAATCAGCCCCAGCATTTT. It translates to CASSLGNQPQHF.